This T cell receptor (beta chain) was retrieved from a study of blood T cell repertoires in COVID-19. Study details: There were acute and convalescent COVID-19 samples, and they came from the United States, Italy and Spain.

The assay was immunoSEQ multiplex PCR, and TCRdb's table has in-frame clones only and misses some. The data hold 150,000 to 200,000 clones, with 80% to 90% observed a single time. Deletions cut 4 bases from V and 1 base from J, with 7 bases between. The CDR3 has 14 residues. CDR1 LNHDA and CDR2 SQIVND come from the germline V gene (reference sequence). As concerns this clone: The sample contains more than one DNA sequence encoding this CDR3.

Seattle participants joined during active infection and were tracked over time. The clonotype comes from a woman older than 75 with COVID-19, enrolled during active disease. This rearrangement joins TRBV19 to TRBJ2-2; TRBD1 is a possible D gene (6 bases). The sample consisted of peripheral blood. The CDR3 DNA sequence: TGTGCCAGTAGTACGACAGGGAACACCGGGGAGCTGTTTTTT. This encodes CASSTTGNTGELFF.